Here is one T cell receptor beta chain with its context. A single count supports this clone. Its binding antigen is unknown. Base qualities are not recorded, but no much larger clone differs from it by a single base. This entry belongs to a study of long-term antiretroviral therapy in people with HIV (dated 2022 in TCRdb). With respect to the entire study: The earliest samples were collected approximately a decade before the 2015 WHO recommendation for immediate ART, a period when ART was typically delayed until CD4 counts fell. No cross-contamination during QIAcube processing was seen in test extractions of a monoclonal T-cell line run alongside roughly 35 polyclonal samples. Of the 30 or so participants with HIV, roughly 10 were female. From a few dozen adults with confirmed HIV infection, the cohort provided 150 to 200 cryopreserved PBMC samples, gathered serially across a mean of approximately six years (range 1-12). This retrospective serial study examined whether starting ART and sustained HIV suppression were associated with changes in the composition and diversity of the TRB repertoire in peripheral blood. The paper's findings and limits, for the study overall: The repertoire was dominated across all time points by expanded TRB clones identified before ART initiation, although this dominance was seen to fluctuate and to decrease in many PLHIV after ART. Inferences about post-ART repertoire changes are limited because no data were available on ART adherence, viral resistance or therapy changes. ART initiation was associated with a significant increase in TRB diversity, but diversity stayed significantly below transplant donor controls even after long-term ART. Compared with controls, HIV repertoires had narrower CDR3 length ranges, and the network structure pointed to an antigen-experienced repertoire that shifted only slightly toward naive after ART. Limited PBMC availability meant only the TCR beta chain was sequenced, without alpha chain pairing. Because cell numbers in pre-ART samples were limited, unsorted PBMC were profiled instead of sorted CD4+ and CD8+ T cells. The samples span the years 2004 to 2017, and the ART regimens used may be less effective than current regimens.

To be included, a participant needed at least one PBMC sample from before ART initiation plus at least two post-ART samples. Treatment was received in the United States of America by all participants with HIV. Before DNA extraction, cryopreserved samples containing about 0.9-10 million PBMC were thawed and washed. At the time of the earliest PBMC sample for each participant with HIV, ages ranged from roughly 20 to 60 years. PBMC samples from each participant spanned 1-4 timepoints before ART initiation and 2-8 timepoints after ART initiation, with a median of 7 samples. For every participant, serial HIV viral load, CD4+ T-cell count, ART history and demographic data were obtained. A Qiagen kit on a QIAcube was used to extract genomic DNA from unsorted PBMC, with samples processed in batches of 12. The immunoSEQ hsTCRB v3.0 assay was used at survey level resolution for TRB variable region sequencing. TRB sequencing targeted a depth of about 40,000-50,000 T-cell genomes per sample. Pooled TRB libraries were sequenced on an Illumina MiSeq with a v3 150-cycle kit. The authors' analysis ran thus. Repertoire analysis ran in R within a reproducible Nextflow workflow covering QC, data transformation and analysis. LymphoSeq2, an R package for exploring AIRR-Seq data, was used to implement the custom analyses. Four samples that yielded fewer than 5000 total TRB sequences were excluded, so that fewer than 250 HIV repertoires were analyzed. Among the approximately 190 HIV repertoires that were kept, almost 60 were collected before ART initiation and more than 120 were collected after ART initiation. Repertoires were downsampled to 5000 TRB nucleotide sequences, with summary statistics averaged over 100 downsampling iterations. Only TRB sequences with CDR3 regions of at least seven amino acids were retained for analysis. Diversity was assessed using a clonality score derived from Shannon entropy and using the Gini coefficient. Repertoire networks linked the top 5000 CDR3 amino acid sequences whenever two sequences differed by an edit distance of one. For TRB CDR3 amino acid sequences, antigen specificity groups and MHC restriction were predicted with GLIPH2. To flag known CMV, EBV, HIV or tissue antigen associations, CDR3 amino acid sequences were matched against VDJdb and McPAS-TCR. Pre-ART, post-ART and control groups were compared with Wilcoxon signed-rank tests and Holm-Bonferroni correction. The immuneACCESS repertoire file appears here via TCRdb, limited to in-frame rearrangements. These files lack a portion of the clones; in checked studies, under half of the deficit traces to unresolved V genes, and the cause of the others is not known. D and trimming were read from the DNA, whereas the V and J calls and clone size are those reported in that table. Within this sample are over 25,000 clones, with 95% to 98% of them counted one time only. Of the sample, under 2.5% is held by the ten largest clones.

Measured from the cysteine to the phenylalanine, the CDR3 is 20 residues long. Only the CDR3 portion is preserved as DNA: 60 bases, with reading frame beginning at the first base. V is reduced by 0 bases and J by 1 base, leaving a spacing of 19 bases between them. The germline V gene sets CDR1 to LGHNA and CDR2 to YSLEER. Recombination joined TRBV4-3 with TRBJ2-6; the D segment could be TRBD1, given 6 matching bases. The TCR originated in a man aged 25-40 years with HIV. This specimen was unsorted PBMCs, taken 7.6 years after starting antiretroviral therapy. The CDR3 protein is CASSQESPHLQGSGANVLTF. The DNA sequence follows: TGCGCCAGCAGCCAAGAATCCCCGCACCTTCAGGGGTCTGGGGCCAACGTCCTGACTTTC.